This TCR beta chain was recorded in a study of blood T cell repertoires in COVID-19. Germline CDR1 is SQVTM and CDR2 is ANQGSEA. V shed 8 bases, J shed 0 bases, and the junction held 13 bases outside the gene matches. The CDR3 is 16 residues long. Repertoires were generated with immunoSEQ multiplex PCR, while TCRdb's copy carries only in-frame clones and drops some. The table includes around 450,000 clones, nearly 90% detected once. The sequenced sample was PBMCs or T cells enriched from blood (not recorded which). The origin of this receptor is a woman under 30 with acute COVID-19. V usage is TRBV29-1 and J usage is TRBJ2-5; TRBD1 matches 9 bases. The CDR3 coding sequence is TGCAGCTCCGCAGGGGGGACAGGGATGTACCAAGAGACCCAGTACTTC. This codes for CSSAGGTGMYQETQYF. The full variable domain, in which reference TRBV29-1 and TRBJ2-5 provide the parts outside the CDR3, is SAVISQKPSRDICQRGTSLTIQCQVDSQVTMMFWYRQQPGQSLTLIATANQGSEATYESGFVIDKFPISRPNLTFSTLTVSNMSPEDSSIYLCSSAGGTGMYQETQYFGPGTRLLVL.